This T cell receptor beta chain derives from a study of beta chain features in type 1 diabetes. Germline V gene data show CDR1 as SEHNR and CDR2 as FQNEAQ (reference sequence). Between the trimmed V and J ends, which lost 4 bases and 8 bases, there was a span of 14 bases. The CDR3 runs to 14 residues. Study findings and constraints: TCRB CDR3s were moderately but significantly shorter in Type 1 diabetes patients in all four CD4+ subsets.

Cells sorted by CD45RO/CCR7/CD25/CD127/CD95/CD27 comprised CD4+ naive, central memory, regulatory and stem cell-like memory cells. Remarks on this clone: Its antigen is unidentified.

What was sequenced were expressed TCRB transcripts, since all of the isolated RNA had been reverse transcribed. The average read count of naive, central memory and regulatory T cell samples was about 3.57 million. Only in-frame clones appear in the TCRdb table, and some are missing; sequencing was by immunoSEQ multiplex PCR. The table has a few hundred thousand clones, around 10% seen once. The receptor was isolated from a man under 40 with type 1 diabetes. The specimen sequenced was central memory CD4+ T cells from blood. The rearrangement links TRBV7-9 to TRBJ1-4; tentative D call: TRBD1 (5 bases). This CDR3 reads CASSSPSGGEKLFF. The CDR3 DNA is TGTGCCAGCAGCTCTCCGAGTGGGGGAGAAAAACTGTTTTTT.